The TCR beta chain described here comes from a study of OX40 agonist ivuxolimab in advanced cancers. Looking at the study overall: Enrolled patients in dose escalation had cancers that were hepatocellular carcinoma, melanoma, renal cell or head and neck cancer. Study results and caveats: CD8+ T cells averaged more expanded clones than CD4+.

About this clone itself: Antigen unknown.

The assay was immunoSEQ multiplex PCR, and TCRdb's table has in-frame clones only and misses some. The sample lists 7,500 to 10,000 clones, 55% to 75% seen once, with roughly half in the top ten. The ends were cut back, 2 bases at V and 7 bases at J, with 9 bases in the middle. The CDR3 spans 13 residues. From germline, CDR1 is SGDLS and CDR2 YYNGEE. This material consisted of CD4+ or CD8+ T cells sorted from blood, taken in a trial of the OX40 agonist ivuxolimab. This receptor was identified in an adult with an advanced solid tumor such as melanoma, head and neck, liver or kidney cancer. This chain joins TRBV9 and TRBJ2-2; possibly TRBD1 or TRBD2 for D (6 bases each). The CDR3 spells CASSVGGHGELFF. The CDR3 nucleotides are TGTGCCAGCAGCGTTGGGGGGCACGGGGAGCTGTTTTTT.